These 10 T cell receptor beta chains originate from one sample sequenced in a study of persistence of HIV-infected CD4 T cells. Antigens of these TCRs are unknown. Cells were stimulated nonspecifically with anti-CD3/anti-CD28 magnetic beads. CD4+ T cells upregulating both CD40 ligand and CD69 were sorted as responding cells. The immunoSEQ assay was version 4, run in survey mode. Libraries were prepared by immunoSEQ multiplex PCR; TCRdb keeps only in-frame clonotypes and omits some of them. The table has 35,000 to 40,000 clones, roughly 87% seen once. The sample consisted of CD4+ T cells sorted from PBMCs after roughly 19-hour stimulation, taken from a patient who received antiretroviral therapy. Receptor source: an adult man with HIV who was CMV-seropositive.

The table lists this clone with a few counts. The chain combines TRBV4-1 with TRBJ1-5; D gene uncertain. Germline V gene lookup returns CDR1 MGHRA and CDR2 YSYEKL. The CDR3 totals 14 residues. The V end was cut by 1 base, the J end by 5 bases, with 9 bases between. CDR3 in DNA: TGCGCCAGCAGCCAAGCAGCGGCTTATCAGCCCCAGCATTTT. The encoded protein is CASSQAAAYQPQHF.

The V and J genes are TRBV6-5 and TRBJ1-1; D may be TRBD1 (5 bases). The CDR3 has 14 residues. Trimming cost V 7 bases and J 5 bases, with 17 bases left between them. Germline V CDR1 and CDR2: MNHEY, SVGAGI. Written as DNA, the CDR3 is TGTGCCAGCATGGGACTCTCGGGGAGAACTGAAGCTTTCTTT. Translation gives CASMGLSGRTEAFF.

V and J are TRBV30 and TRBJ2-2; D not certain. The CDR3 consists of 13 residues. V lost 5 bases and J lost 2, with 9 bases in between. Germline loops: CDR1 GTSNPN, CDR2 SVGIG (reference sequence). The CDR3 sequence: CAWGVGNTGELFF. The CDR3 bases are TGTGCCTGGGGGGTAGGAAACACCGGGGAGCTGTTTTTT.

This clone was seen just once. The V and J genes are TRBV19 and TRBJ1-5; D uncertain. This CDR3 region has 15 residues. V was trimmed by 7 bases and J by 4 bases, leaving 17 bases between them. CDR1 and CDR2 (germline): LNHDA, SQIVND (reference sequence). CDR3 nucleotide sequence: TGTGCCAGTACCTGGGTGGCAGAATCGAATCAGCCCCAGCATTTT. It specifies CASTWVAESNQPQHF.

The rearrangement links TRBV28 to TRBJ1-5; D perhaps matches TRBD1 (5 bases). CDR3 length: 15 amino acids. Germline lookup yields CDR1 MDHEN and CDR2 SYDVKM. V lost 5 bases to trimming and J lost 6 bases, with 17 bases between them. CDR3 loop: CASSEMVGEGQPQHF. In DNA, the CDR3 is TGTGCCAGCAGTGAGATGGTGGGGGAGGGTCAGCCCCAGCATTTT.

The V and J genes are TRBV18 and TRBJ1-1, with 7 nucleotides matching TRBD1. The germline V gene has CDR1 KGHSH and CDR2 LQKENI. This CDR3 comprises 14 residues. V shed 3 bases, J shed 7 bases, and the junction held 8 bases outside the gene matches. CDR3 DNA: TGTGCCAGCTCACCTCAGGGGGAGCGGGATGAAGCTTTCTTT. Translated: CASSPQGERDEAFF.

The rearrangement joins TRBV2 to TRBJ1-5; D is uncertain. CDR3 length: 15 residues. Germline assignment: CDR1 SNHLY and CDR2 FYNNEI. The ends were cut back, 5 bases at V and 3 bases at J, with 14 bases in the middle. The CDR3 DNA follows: TGTGCCAGCAGTCAAGTCGGTGGATTCAATCAGCCCCAGCATTTT. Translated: CASSQVGGFNQPQHF.

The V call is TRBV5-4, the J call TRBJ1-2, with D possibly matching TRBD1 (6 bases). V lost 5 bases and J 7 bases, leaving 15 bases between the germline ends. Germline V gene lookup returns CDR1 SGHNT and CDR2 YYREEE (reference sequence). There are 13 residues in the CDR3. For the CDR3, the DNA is TGTGCCAGCAGAGGTCGGCCAGGGGTTGGCTACACCTTC. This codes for CASRGRPGVGYTF.

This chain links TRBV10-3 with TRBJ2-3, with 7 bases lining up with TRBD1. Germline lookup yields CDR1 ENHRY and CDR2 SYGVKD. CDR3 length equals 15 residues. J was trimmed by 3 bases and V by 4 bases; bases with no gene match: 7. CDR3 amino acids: CAISGTDRVTDTQYF. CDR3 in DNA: TGTGCCATCAGTGGGACAGACAGGGTTACAGATACGCAGTATTTT.

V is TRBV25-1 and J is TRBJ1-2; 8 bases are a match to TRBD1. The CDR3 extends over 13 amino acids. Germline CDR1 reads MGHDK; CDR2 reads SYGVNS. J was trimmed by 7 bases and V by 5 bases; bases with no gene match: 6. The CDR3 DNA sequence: TGTGCCAGCAGTTCCAGGGGGCGCGGTGGCTACACCTTC. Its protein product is CASSSRGRGGYTF.